The 16 T cell receptor beta chains reported below all come from one sample, sequenced in a study of molecular identifiers for immune sequencing clone quantification. From the PCR reads, TCRdb called clonotypes with MiXCR, one entry per CDR3 protein. The sample holds 60,000 to 80,000 distinct CDR3 sequences; around 20% are singletons and the top ten take 1.5% to 1.9%. The specimen was naive CD8+ T cells from blood, with Jurkat cell RNA spiked in. Subset of the sample: FACS-sorted CD8+CD4-CCR7+CD45RA+ naive T cells. These receptors originate from a human donor in good health. Some libraries in this study had Jurkat cell RNA spiked in.

This clonotype was seen at least ten times. The chain combines TRBV7-8 with TRBJ2-3; D remains ambiguous. Per germline, CDR1 SGHVS and CDR2 FQNEAQ. The V end lost 5 bases, the J end lost 10 bases, and 13 bases lay between the germline ends. This CDR3 comprises 12 residues. The CDR3 nucleotides are TGTGCCAGCAGCCCGCCGCCAGTCGCGCAGTATTTT. Protein sequence: CASSPPPVAQYF. Filled out from reference TRBV7-8 and TRBJ2-3, the complete variable domain reads GAGVSQSPRYKVAKRGQDVALRCDPISGHVSLFWYQQALGQGPEFLTYFQNEAQLDKSGLPSDRFFAERPEGSVSTLKIQRTQQEDSAVYLCASSPPPVAQYFGPGTRLTVL.

In the case of this clonotype: A single base separates this from a much larger clone, so it may be a read error. This rearrangement joins TRBV12-3 or TRBV12-4 to TRBJ2-7; D is perhaps TRBD2 (6 bases). CDR3 length equals 13 residues. The V and J ends lost 2 bases and 9 bases respectively, with 14 bases between them. The CDR3 region is CASSLTGRDGQYF. CDR3 bases: TGTGCCAGCAGTTTAACCGGGAGAGATGGGCAGTACTTC.

Comment on this clonotype: At one end the junction does not follow the germline gene, possibly because of a read error. The chain carries TRBV28 and TRBJ2-3, with D uncertain. This CDR3 is built from 13 residues. Germline lookup yields CDR1 MDHEN and CDR2 SYDVKM. CDR3: CVSSIQGTDTQCF. The CDR3 DNA is TGTGTCAGCTCGATTCAAGGCACAGATACGCAGTGTTTT.

This clonotype was detected only once. The chain carries TRBV7-8 and TRBJ2-5; unclear D gene. In germline, CDR1 is SGHVS, CDR2 FQNEAQ. This CDR3 region has 15 residues. V was pared by 2 bases and J by 2 bases, with 12 bases between. CDR3 bases: TGTGCCAGCAGCTTATTTGGTTCACGACAAGAGACCCAGTACTTC. It specifies CASSLFGSRQETQYF.

Only one count was recorded for this clonotype. A much larger clone lies one base from this, so it may be a read error. The genes are TRBV12-3 or TRBV12-4 and TRBJ1-5, with D tentatively TRBD1 (5 bases). CDR3 length: 14 amino acids. CDR3 sequence: CASSGTVSNQPQRF. The DNA for the CDR3 is TGTGCCAGCAGTGGGACGGTTAGCAATCAGCCCCAGCGTTTT.

In its sample, this clonotype was seen many times. This chain joins TRBV11-3 and TRBJ2-3; perhaps TRBD2 as D (5 bases). V was trimmed by 5 bases and J by 0 bases, leaving 15 bases between them. The CDR3 consists of 16 residues. Per germline, CDR1 SGHNT and CDR2 YENEEA. CDR3 in DNA: TGTGCCAGCAGCCGGCGGCTAGCCCCTAGCACAGATACGCAGTATTTT. Its protein product is CASSRRLAPSTDTQYF.

With regard to this clonotype: Being one base from a much bigger clone, this may be a read error. The conserved phenylalanine or tryptophan is not found at the CDR3 terminus, so this likely reflects a read error. The chain joins TRBV6-2 or TRBV6-3 to TRBJ1-5; tentatively, D is TRBD1 (5 bases). The CDR3 extends over 15 amino acids. Germline CDR1 reads MNHEY; CDR2 reads SVGEGT. This CDR3 reads CARSYVGGGNQPQHS. The CDR3 nucleotides read TGTGCCCGCAGTTACGTCGGAGGGGGCAATCAGCCCCAGCATTCT.

This clonotype was picked up many times. This chain links TRBV7-8 with TRBJ2-2; 9 positions match TRBD1. The CDR3 spans 17 residues. Losses at the gene ends were 0 bases for V and 5 bases for J; bases not matched to a gene: 7. Germline CDR1 reads SGHVS; CDR2 reads FQNEAQ. In DNA form, the CDR3 reads TGTGCCAGCAGCTTAGCAGGGGGGACAGGGTTTACCGGGGAGCTGTTTTTT. It codes for CASSLAGGTGFTGELFF.

In this sample, this clonotype turned up many times. This sequence joins TRBV7-6 and TRBJ2-7; no firm D call. This CDR3 is built from 13 residues. The germline CDR1 and CDR2 sequences are SGHVS and FNYEAQ. Trimming took off 5 bases at V and 4 bases at J, with 12 bases between the two ends. This CDR3 is CASSPSSAYEQYF. The CDR3 nucleotides read TGTGCCAGCAGCCCGTCGAGTGCTTACGAGCAGTACTTC.

This clonotype was recorded many times. The V gene is TRBV11-2, the J gene TRBJ2-7; tentatively, D is TRBD1 or TRBD2 (5 bases each). This CDR3 spans 12 amino acids. Looked up from germline, CDR1 is SGHAT and CDR2 is FQNNGV. Trimming removed 5 bases at V and 5 bases at J, with 10 bases between. The CDR3 DNA reads as TGTGCCAGCAGCCCGGGGCTCGACGAGCAGTACTTC. Translated, it gives CASSPGLDEQYF. The variable domain in full, completed from reference TRBV11-2 and TRBJ2-7, reads EAGVAQSPRYKIIEKRQSVAFWCNPISGHATLYWYQQILGQGPKLLIQFQNNGVVDDSQLPKDRFSAERLKGVDSTLKIQPAKLEDSAVYLCASSPGLDEQYFGPGTRLTVT.

This clonotype was observed many times. The V gene is TRBV4-1, the J gene TRBJ2-1; perhaps D is TRBD1 or TRBD2 (5 bases each). Trimming took 4 bases from V and 6 from J, leaving 16 bases between them. From germline, CDR1 is MGHRA and CDR2 YSYEKL. The CDR3 is made up of 15 amino acids. The CDR3 DNA follows: TGCGCCAGCAGCCTAACTAGGACCGGGGCCAATGAGCAGTTCTTC. Residues: CASSLTRTGANEQFF.

This clonotype was observed many times. This chain links TRBV7-6 with TRBJ2-7; 8 bases align to TRBD1. With V trimmed by 5 bases and J by 5 bases, 8 bases remained unmatched. This CDR3 comprises 14 residues. Germline CDR1 SGHVS, CDR2 FNYEAQ. The CDR3 nucleotides read TGTGCCAGCAGCAGGATGGTGACAGGGGACGAGCAGTACTTC. Protein product: CASSRMVTGDEQYF.

The chain uses TRBV20-1 and TRBJ1-5, with a possible D match to TRBD1 (6 bases). V shed 0 bases and J shed 3 bases, with 12 bases lying between them. Germline CDR1 DFQATT, CDR2 SNEGSKA (reference sequence). The CDR3 length is 15 residues. CDR3 in DNA: TGCAGTGCTAGAGACCACGGACAGCTCAATCAGCCCCAGCATTTT. Translating gives CSARDHGQLNQPQHF.

At least ten counts were recorded for this clonotype. The rearrangement joins TRBV20-1 to TRBJ2-7; the D is unclear. Trimming pared 3 bases from V and 0 bases from J, leaving 18 bases between. Germline CDR1 reads DFQATT; CDR2 reads SNEGSKA (reference sequence). The CDR3 runs to 16 residues. This CDR3 reads CSARAPAGIGSYEQYF. The CDR3 nucleotides read TGCAGTGCTAGGGCCCCCGCAGGAATTGGCTCCTACGAGCAGTACTTC.

Ten or more counts support this clonotype. This chain connects TRBV7-9 to TRBJ2-1; 11 bases agree with TRBD2. Germline V gene lookup returns CDR1 SEHNR and CDR2 FQNEAQ (reference sequence). This CDR3 contains 19 residues. Unmatched junction bases numbered 15, after V lost 5 bases and J lost 3 bases. CDR3 region: CASSPGLAGSQPYYNEQFF. The CDR3 DNA reads TGTGCCAGCAGCCCAGGACTAGCGGGTTCCCAACCTTACTACAATGAGCAGTTCTTC.

This clonotype was picked up many times. The chain joins TRBV3-1 to TRBJ2-7; 8 bases line up with TRBD1. The germline gives CDR1 LGHDT, CDR2 YNNKEL (reference sequence). Trimming cost V 3 bases and J 4 bases; bases outside gene matches: 2. CDR3 length: 13 residues. The CDR3 reads CASSHGTGYEQYF. The CDR3, as DNA: TGTGCCAGCAGCCACGGGACAGGATACGAGCAGTACTTC.